Listed below are T cell receptor beta chains from one sample, sequenced in a study of cytomegalovirus exposure and HLA in healthy donors. This table comes from immunoSEQ multiplex PCR, and its TCRdb copy is limited to in-frame clones, with some not included. Altogether approximately 100,000 clones are present, roughly 82% being singletons, with the ten largest covering approximately 9.2%. The sequencing sample was made of PBMCs. These receptors were collected from a human donor in good health. Each CDR3 is given with its conserved first and last residue. The D gene is left open where the match is weak.

>TRBJ2-5|14|NA|TRBV4-1
CASSQNSFQETQYF
TGCGCCAGCAGCCAAAACAGTTTCCAAGAGACCCAGTACTTC
>TRBJ2-4|13|NA|TRBV19
CASSYLAKNIQYF
TGTGCCAGTAGCTACTTAGCCAAAAACATTCAGTACTTC
>TRBJ2-1|15|TRBD2|TRBV9
CASSVGLAAGNEQFF
TGTGCCAGCAGCGTGGGACTAGCGGCGGGGAATGAGCAGTTCTTC
>TRBJ1-2|14|TRBD1|TRBV2
CASSPGQIYYGYTF
TGTGCCAGCAGTCCGGGACAGATCTACTATGGCTACACCTTC
>TRBJ2-1|12|NA|TRBV7-9
CASSLLGIQAFF
TGTGCCAGCAGCTTATTGGGCATTCAGGCGTTCTTC
>TRBJ1-4|15|TRBD1|TRBV2
CASTPSGTVVEKLFF
TGTGCCAGCACCCCCTCCGGGACAGTGGTTGAAAAACTGTTTTTT
>TRBJ2-2|15|NA|TRBV7-2
CASSLGAANTGELFF
TGTGCCAGCAGCTTGGGGGCAGCGAACACCGGGGAGCTGTTTTTT
>TRBJ2-7|13|NA|TRBV5-1
CASSSYGAYEQYF
TGCGCCAGCAGCTCCTATGGAGCCTACGAGCAGTACTTC
>TRBJ1-1|13|NA|TRBV10-2
CASSAAGNTEAFF
TGCGCCAGCAGTGCTGCAGGGAACACTGAAGCTTTCTTT
>TRBJ2-7|15|TRBD2|TRBV5-1
CASSLGPSGVGEQYF
TGCGCCAGCAGCTTGGGCCCTAGCGGGGTGGGGGAGCAGTACTTC
>TRBJ1-1|15|NA|TRBV5-5
CASSLFPGTNTEAFF
TGTGCCAGCAGCTTGTTTCCGGGGACTAACACTGAAGCTTTCTTT
>TRBJ2-1|14|TRBD1|TRBV5-1
CASSHGQGGNEQFF
TGCGCCAGCAGCCATGGACAGGGGGGTAATGAGCAGTTCTTC
>TRBJ2-1|16|NA|TRBV5-4
CASSVDAPSSYNEQFF
TGTGCCAGCAGCGTGGACGCGCCAAGCTCCTACAATGAGCAGTTCTTC
>TRBJ2-5|16|NA|TRBV7-9
CASSPPPGDPEKTQYF
TGTGCCAGCAGCCCACCCCCGGGGGACCCGGAGAAGACCCAGTACTTC
>TRBJ1-6|19|TRBD1|TRBV5-1
CASSPRQGALSHQNRPLHF
TGCGCCAGCAGCCCGCGACAGGGGGCTCTATCTCATCAAAATCGACCCCTCCACTTT
>TRBJ1-5|13|NA|TRBV7-2
CASSGGGNQPQHF
TGTGCCAGCAGTGGAGGGGGCAATCAGCCCCAGCATTTT
>TRBJ2-2|16|NA|TRBV5-1
CASSAGAAANTGELFF
TGCGCCAGCAGCGCGGGGGCCGCCGCGAACACCGGGGAGCTGTTTTTT
>TRBJ2-7|16|NA|TRBV6-5
CASSYRPGVGNHEQYF
TGTGCCAGCAGTTACCGCCCGGGGGTAGGGAACCACGAGCAGTACTTC
>TRBJ2-1|13|TRBD2|TRBV6-5
CASSRGGASAQFF
TGTGCCAGCAGTCGCGGGGGGGCCTCGGCGCAGTTCTTC
>TRBJ2-5|15|TRBD2|TRBV10-2
CASRPPGGRGETQYF
TGCGCCAGCAGGCCTCCGGGGGGTAGAGGAGAGACCCAGTACTTC
>TRBJ1-1|15|TRBD1|TRBV11-2
CASSSIGTVNTEAFF
TGTGCCAGCAGCTCTATCGGGACAGTGAACACTGAAGCTTTCTTT
>TRBJ1-6|14|TRBD1|TRBV5-1
CASSSGTGISPLHF
TGCGCCAGCAGCTCCGGGACAGGGATATCACCCCTCCACTTT
>TRBJ2-5|14|TRBD2|TRBV10-2
CASSEAGPQETQYF
TGCGCCAGCAGTGAAGCGGGACCCCAAGAGACCCAGTACTTC
>TRBJ2-7|18|NA|TRBV12-2
CASLTNPGLAGCSYEQYF
TGTGCAAGTCTCACAAACCCGGGACTAGCGGGTTGCTCCTACGAGCAGTACTTC